This TCR beta chain was obtained from a study of blood T cell repertoires in COVID-19. On the study more broadly: Sites across the United States, Italy and Spain contributed samples from acute and convalescent COVID-19. Sources were T cells, B-cell-depleted T cells, or PBMCs; the material itself was cDNA or gDNA.

Enrolled during active infection, Seattle patients were then followed longitudinally. Authors' methods: Reference gene primer amplification yielded estimated nucleated cell counts. Using immunoSEQ multiplex PCR, the repertoire was profiled, and TCRdb retains in-frame clones only, with some absent. D and trimming were read from the DNA, whereas the V and J calls and clone size are those reported in that table. The table includes about 150,000 clones, 85% to 90% detected once. The TCR sequence derives from a man between 18 and 35 years old with COVID-19, enrolled during active disease. Sequencing input: peripheral blood.

Written as DNA, the CDR3 is TGCGCCAGCAGCTTGGTACAGGTTAACACTGAAGCTTTCTTT. This gives the protein CASSLVQVNTEAFF. The chain employs TRBV5-1 and TRBJ1-1, with D possibly TRBD1 on 5 matching bases. The CDR3 has 14 residues. Deletions cut 0 bases from V and 2 bases from J, with 8 bases between. The germline CDR1 and CDR2 sequences are SGHRS and YFSETQ.